This TCR beta chain was observed in a study of post-analysis software for immune sequencing data. Across the whole study: The patients showed relapsing-remitting, secondary progressive and progressive-relapsing multiple sclerosis courses.

This clonotype was counted only a few times. As yet, its antigen is unknown. Germline loops: CDR1 SNHLY, CDR2 FYNNEI. V lost 6 bases, J lost 6 bases, and 14 bases lay in between. The CDR3 consists of 13 residues. Carried by the TCR beta cDNA libraries were unique molecular identifiers. TCRdb independently ran MiXCR on the PCR reads; one entry per CDR3 protein. The table lists approximately 460,000 distinct CDR3 sequences, less than 45% of them singletons. Regarding the study as a whole: People with multiple sclerosis had a significantly lower normalized Chao1 diversity than controls did. Compared with controls, patients had more of 4 to 6 TRBV segments, including TRBV5-6, TRBV5-1 and TRBV20-1. Pronounced co-clustering by F measure was evident among identically batched samples.

The chain links TRBV2 to TRBJ1-2; D might be TRBD1 (6 bases). Sequencing used blood. The TCR originated in a girl between 5 and 17 years old with multiple sclerosis. The CDR3 here is CASSRGWDNGYTF. In nucleotides, the CDR3 is TGTGCCAGCAGCCGCGGTTGGGACAATGGCTACACCTTC.